The entry that follows covers one T cell receptor (beta chain) sequence. Original processing methods: For nucleated cells, counts were estimated from reference gene primer amplification. Assay: immunoSEQ multiplex PCR; the TCRdb copy retains only in-frame clones and omits some. The V and J calls and clone size are taken from that table; D and trimming were inferred from the DNA. The sample includes just over 300,000 clones, approximately 88% of them seen just once. The entry originates in a study of blood T cell repertoires in COVID-19. Study-level background: PBMCs, B-cell-depleted T cells, or T cells were the source of the cDNA or gDNA that made up the material.

The germline V gene encodes CDR1 SGHTA and CDR2 FQGNSA. The CDR3 consists of 16 residues. V trimming: 1 base; J trimming: 7 bases; junction bases outside the gene matches: 5. Recovered Cohort 3 donors showed two negative PCRs, clearance, or symptom resolution. J is TRBJ2-1 and V is TRBV7-2, with 12 bases lining up with TRBD2. The receptor comes from a woman aged 18-29 years who had recovered from COVID-19. The sample consisted of PBMCs or T cells enriched from blood (not recorded which). The CDR3 nucleotides read TGTGCCAGCAGCTTAGGCCCGACTAGCGGGGGTAATGAGCAGTTCTTC. It translates to CASSLGPTSGGNEQFF.